Below are 10 T cell receptor beta chains sequenced from a single sample in a study of blood T cell repertoires in COVID-19. Produced via immunoSEQ multiplex PCR; TCRdb's table is partial and in-frame only. The repertoire has 80,000 to 95,000 clones, nearly 90% of them found once; the top ten carry around 7.9%. The sequencing sample was made of peripheral blood. The receptors originated from a man in his 70s with acute or convalescent COVID-19.

The chain employs TRBV6-5 and TRBJ2-1; D gene uncertain. Germline V gives CDR1 MNHEY, CDR2 SVGAGI. This CDR3 has 14 residues. Trimming pared 2 bases from V and 3 bases from J, leaving 8 bases between. CDR3 amino acids: CASSYLADYNEQFF. The CDR3, as DNA: TGTGCCAGCAGTTACCTTGCAGACTACAATGAGCAGTTCTTC.

V gene TRBV7-2 combines with J gene TRBJ1-2, with 7 nucleotides matching TRBD1. With 5 bases clipped from V and 5 bases from J, the junction kept 5 bases outside the gene matches. This CDR3 contains 13 residues. CDR1 is SGHTA and CDR2 is FQGNSA in the germline V gene. Written as DNA, the CDR3 is TGTGCCAGCAGCAGAGGGACAGTTTATGGCTACACCTTC. This sequence encodes CASSRGTVYGYTF.

This sequence joins TRBV19 and TRBJ2-1; 7 bases align to TRBD2. V shed 6 bases, J shed 4 bases, and the junction held 6 bases outside the gene matches. The germline gives CDR1 LNHDA, CDR2 SQIVND (reference sequence). The CDR3 runs 14 residues. The CDR3 region is CASRAGSGYNEQFF. The CDR3 DNA reads TGTGCCAGTAGAGCGGGGAGTGGATACAATGAGCAGTTCTTC.

The chain uses TRBV3-1 (or the pseudogene TRBV3-2) and TRBJ2-1; 9 bases line up with TRBD2. Germline CDR1 reads LGHDT; CDR2 reads YNNKEL (reference sequence). The junction had 3 bases not matched to a gene; V was cut back by 1 base and J by 2 bases. This CDR3 region has 16 residues. CDR3 protein: CASSQAGLAPYNEQFF. CDR3 nucleotides: TGTGCCAGCAGCCAAGCCGGACTAGCGCCCTACAATGAGCAGTTCTTC.

CDR3 in DNA: TGTGCCACCAGCACCCGACAGGGGGCTGGAAATGAGCAGTTCTTC. Translated, it gives CATSTRQGAGNEQFF. The chain couples TRBV15 to TRBJ2-1, with TRBD1 matching 10 bases. CDR1 and CDR2 (germline): LNHNV, YYDKDF (reference sequence). V lost 4 bases, J lost 7 bases, and 7 bases stayed unmatched. There are 15 residues in the CDR3.

J is TRBJ2-3 and V is TRBV11-2; TRBD2 matches at 12 bases. This CDR3 spans 16 amino acids. With 0 bases clipped from V and 3 bases from J, the junction kept 1 base outside the gene matches. The germline V gene has CDR1 SGHAT and CDR2 FQNNGV. The CDR3, as DNA: TGTGCCAGCAGCTTAGAACTAGCGGGAGGAACAGATACGCAGTATTTT. Translating it yields CASSLELAGGTDTQYF.

CDR3 DNA sequence: TGTGCCAGTAGTATTTCCGGGACAGTCTCCTACGAGCAGTACTTC. It encodes CASSISGTVSYEQYF. This chain links TRBV19 with TRBJ2-7; TRBD1 aligns across 7 bases. This CDR3 spans 15 amino acids. CDR1 and CDR2 (germline): LNHDA, SQIVND (reference sequence). Trimming cost V 3 bases and J 0 bases; bases outside gene matches: 5.

The gene calls are TRBV5-1 and TRBJ1-1; 8 positions match TRBD1. The CDR3 runs to 17 residues. From germline, CDR1 is SGHRS and CDR2 YFSETQ. V shed 6 bases and J 0 bases; nucleotides not matched to a gene: 13. CDR3 sequence (DNA): TGCGCCAGCACCTACACCGGGGCAGGGGGCATGAACACTGAAGCTTTCTTT. Residues: CASTYTGAGGMNTEAFF.

J is TRBJ2-1 and V is TRBV7-2; 11 nucleotides line up with TRBD2. Germline lookup yields CDR1 SGHTA and CDR2 FQGNSA. V gave up 5 bases and J gave up 6 bases; unmatched junction bases: 6. The CDR3 loop spans 15 amino acids. CDR3 in amino acids: CASSGSGGAVNEQFF. As DNA, the CDR3 is TGTGCCAGCAGCGGTAGCGGGGGGGCGGTCAATGAGCAGTTCTTC.

The chain joins TRBV5-4 to TRBJ1-4; the D gene is possibly TRBD1 (6 bases). V gave up 2 bases and J gave up 8 bases, with 13 bases separating them. The CDR3 has 14 amino acids. CDR1 is SGHNT, CDR2 YYREEE, per germline (reference sequence). The CDR3, as DNA: TGTGCCAGCAGCTTACAGGGCTCCGGCGAAAAACTGTTTTTT. This sequence encodes CASSLQGSGEKLFF.